This TCR beta chain was documented in a study of identical twins. The study's findings and limits: A cross-sectional statistical analysis, not follow-up of the same donors, supported the conclusions.

Template switching introduced a universal primer site, and the cDNA bore unique molecular identifiers. TCRdb recomputed calls from the 5' RACE reads with MiXCR, one row per CDR3 protein. The sample records some 500,000 distinct CDR3 sequences, more than 13% being singletons. V dropped 2 bases and J dropped 5 bases, with 9 bases sitting between them. The germline CDR1 and CDR2 sequences are SGHDT and YYEEEE. The CDR3 loop spans 13 amino acids. Concerning this clonotype: As yet, its antigen is unknown.

In addition, the sample was reused for a study of yellow fever vaccine responses in identical twins.

Material for sequencing was CD4+ T cells sorted from blood. This sequence was found in a woman between 18 and 30 years old in good health. The rearrangement links TRBV5-6 to TRBJ2-3, with D possibly TRBD2 on 5 matching bases. The CDR3 region is CASSFWTVDTQYF. The DNA for the CDR3 is TGTGCCAGCAGCTTCTGGACTGTAGATACGCAGTATTTT.